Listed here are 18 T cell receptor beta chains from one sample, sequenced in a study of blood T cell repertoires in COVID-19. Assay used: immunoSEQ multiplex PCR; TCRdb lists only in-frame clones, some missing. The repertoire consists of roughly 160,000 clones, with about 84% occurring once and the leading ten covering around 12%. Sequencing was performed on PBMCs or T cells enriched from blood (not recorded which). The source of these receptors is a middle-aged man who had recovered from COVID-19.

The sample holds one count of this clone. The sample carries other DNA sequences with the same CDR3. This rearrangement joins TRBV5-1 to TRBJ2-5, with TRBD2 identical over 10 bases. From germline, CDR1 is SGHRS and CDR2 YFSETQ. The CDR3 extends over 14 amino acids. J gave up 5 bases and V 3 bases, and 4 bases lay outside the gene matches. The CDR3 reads CASSSKRGGETQYF. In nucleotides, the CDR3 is TGCGCCAGCAGCTCCAAGCGGGGGGGGGAGACCCAGTACTTC.

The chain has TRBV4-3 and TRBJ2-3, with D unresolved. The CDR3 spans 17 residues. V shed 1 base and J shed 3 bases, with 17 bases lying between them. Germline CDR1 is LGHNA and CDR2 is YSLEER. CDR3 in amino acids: CASSQGVLLDQTDTQYF. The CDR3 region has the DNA TGCGCCAGCAGCCAAGGGGTGTTGCTAGACCAGACAGATACGCAGTATTTT.

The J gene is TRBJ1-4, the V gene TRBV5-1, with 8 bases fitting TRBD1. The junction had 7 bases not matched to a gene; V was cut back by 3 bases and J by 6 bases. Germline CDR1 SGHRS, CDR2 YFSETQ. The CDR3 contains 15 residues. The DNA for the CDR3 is TGCGCCAGCAGCTGGCCAGACAGGGGCGATGAAAAACTGTTTTTT. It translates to CASSWPDRGDEKLFF.

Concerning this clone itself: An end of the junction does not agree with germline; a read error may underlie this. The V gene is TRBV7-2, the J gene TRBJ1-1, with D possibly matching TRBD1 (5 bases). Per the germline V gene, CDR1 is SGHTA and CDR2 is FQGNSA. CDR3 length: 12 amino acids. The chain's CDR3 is CASSLPPFRYRF. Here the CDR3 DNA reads TGTGCCAGCAGCTTACCCCCCTTCCGGTACAGGTTT.

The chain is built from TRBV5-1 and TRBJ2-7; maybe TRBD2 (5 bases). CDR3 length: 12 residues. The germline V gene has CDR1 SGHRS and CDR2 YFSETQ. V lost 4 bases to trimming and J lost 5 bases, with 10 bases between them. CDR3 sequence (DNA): TGCGCCAGCAGCCCCGGGGTTAACGAGCAGTACTTC. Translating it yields CASSPGVNEQYF.

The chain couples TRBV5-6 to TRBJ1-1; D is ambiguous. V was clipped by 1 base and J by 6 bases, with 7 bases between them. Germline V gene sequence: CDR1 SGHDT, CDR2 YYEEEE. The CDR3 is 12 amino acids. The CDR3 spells CASSLNSPEAFF. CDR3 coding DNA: TGTGCCAGCAGCTTGAATAGCCCTGAAGCTTTCTTT.

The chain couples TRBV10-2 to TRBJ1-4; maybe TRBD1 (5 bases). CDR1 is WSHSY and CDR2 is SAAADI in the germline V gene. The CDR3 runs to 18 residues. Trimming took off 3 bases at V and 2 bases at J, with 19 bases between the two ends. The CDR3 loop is CASSDRQGTSRTNEKLFF. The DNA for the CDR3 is TGCGCCAGCAGTGATCGTCAGGGTACATCGAGGACTAATGAAAAACTGTTTTTT.

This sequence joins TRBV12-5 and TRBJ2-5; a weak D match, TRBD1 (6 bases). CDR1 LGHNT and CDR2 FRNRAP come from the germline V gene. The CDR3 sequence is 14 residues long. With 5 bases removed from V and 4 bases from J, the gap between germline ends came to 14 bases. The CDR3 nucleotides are TGTGCTAGTGGTACTCTTACAGGGATAGAGACCCAGTACTTC. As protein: CASGTLTGIETQYF.

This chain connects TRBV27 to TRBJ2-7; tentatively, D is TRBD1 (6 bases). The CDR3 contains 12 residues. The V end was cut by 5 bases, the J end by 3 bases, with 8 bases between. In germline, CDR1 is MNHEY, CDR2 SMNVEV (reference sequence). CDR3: CASSEQGYEQYF. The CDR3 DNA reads TGTGCCAGCAGTGAACAGGGCTACGAGCAGTACTTC.

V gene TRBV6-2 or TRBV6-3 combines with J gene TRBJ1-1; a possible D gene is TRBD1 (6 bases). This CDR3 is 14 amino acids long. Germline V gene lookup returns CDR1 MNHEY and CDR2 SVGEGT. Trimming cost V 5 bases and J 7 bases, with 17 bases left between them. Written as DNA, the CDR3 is TGTGCCAGCAGTAAAACCGGGACAACAGGTGAAGCTTTCTTT. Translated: CASSKTGTTGEAFF.

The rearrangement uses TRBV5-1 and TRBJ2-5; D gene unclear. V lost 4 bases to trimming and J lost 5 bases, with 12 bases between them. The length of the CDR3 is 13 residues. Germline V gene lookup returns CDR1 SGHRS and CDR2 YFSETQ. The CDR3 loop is CASSLTPGETQYF. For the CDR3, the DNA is TGCGCCAGCAGCCTGACCCCCGGGGAGACCCAGTACTTC. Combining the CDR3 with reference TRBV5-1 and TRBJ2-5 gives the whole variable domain KAGVTQTPRYLIKTRGQQVTLSCSPISGHRSVSWYQQTPGQGLQFLFEYFSETQRNKGNFPGRFSGRQFSNSRSEMNVSTLELGDSALYLCASSLTPGETQYFGPGTRLLVL.

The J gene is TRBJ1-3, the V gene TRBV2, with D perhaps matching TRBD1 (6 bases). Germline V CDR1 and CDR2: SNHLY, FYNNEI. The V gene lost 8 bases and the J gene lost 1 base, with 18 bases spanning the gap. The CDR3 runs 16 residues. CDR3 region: CASAMGAHLSGNTIYF. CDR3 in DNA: TGTGCCAGCGCGATGGGGGCGCATCTATCTGGAAACACCATATATTTT. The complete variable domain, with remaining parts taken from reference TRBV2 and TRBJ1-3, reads EPEVTQTPSHQVTQMGQEVILRCVPISNHLYFYWYRQILGQKVEFLVSFYNNEISEKSEIFDDQFSVERPDGSNFTLKIRSTKLEDSAMYFCASAMGAHLSGNTIYFGEGSWLTVV.

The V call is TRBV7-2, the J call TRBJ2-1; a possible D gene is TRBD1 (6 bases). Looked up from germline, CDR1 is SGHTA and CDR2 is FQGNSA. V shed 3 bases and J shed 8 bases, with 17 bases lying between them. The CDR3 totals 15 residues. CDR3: CASSLPGHRWDEQFF. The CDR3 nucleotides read TGTGCCAGCAGCTTGCCGGGACACCGCTGGGATGAGCAGTTCTTC.

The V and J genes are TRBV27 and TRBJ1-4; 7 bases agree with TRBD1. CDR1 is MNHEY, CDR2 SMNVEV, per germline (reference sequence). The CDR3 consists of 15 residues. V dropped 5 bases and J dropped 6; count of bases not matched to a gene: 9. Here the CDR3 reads CASSRIGGRDEKLFF. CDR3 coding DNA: TGTGCCAGCAGTCGTATAGGGGGCAGGGATGAAAAACTGTTTTTT.

DNA of the CDR3: TGTGCCAGCAGCTCTGCGGACAGGGGGGACTATGGCTACACCTTC. Its protein is CASSSADRGDYGYTF. The V gene is TRBV11-2, the J gene TRBJ1-2; 10 positions match TRBD1. Per the germline V gene, CDR1 is SGHAT and CDR2 is FQNNGV. V shed 4 bases, J shed 3 bases, and the junction held 5 bases outside the gene matches. The CDR3 length is 15 residues.

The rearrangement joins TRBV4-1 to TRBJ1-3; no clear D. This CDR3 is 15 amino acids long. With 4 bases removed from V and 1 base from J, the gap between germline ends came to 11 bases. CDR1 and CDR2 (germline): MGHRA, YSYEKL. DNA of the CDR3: TGCGCCAGCAGCCCGAGGGCTGATTCTGGAAACACCATATATTTT. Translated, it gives CASSPRADSGNTIYF.

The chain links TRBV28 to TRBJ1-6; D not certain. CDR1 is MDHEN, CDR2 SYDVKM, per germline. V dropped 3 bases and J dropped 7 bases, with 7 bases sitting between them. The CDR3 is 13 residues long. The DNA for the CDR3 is TGTGCCAGCAGTTTTGCAGGAAATTCACCCCTCCACTTT. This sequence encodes CASSFAGNSPLHF.

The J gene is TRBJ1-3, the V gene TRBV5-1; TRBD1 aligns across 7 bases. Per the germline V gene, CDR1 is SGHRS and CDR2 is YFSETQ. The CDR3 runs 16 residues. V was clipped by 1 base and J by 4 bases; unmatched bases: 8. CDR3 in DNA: TGCGCCAGCAGCTTGAGACAGGGAGGTTTCGGAAACACCATATATTTT. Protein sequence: CASSLRQGGFGNTIYF. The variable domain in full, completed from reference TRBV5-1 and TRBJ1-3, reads KAGVTQTPRYLIKTRGQQVTLSCSPISGHRSVSWYQQTPGQGLQFLFEYFSETQRNKGNFPGRFSGRQFSNSRSEMNVSTLELGDSALYLCASSLRQGGFGNTIYFGEGSWLTVV.